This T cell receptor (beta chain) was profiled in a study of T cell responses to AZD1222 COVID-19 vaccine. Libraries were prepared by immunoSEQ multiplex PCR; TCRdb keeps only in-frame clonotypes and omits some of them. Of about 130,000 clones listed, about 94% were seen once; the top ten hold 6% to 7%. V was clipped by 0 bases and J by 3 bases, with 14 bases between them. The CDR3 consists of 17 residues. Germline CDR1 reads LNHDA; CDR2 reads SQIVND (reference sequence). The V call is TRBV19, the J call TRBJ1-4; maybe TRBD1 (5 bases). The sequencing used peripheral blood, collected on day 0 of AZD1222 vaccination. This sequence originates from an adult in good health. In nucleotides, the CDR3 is TGTGCCAGTAGTATAGATTCATACCGAGGGGCTAATGAAAAACTGTTTTTT. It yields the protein CASSIDSYRGANEKLFF. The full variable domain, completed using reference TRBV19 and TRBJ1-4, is DGGITQSPKYLFRKEGQNVTLSCEQNLNHDAMYWYRQDPGQGLRLIYYSQIVNDFQKGDIAEGYSVSREKKESFPLTVTSAQKNPTAFYLCASSIDSYRGANEKLFFGSGTQLSVL.